Here is one T cell receptor beta chain with its context. This sample is part of a study of T-cell reconstitution after alpha-beta-depleted transplantation in children. As it was prepared, the TCRbeta library received unique molecular identifiers. TCRdb processed the PCR reads anew with MiXCR; each CDR3 protein has one entry. Of 150,000 to 200,000 distinct CDR3 sequences listed, about 6.8% are singletons. Losses at the gene ends were 2 bases for V and 7 bases for J; bases not matched to a gene: 2. The CDR3 extends over 13 amino acids. Germline V gene data show CDR1 as WNHNN and CDR2 as SYGVQD (reference sequence).

This clonotype was obtained from a human donor who donated a stem cell graft to a child with Wiskott-Aldrich syndrome. The chain couples TRBV10-1 to TRBJ1-2, with TRBD1 matching 9 bases. The source material was PBMCs from the stem cell graft donor, sampled from the stem cell graft. The chain's CDR3 is CASSETGGRGYTF. The CDR3 bases are TGCGCCAGCAGTGAGACAGGGGGCCGTGGCTACACCTTC.